This is a list of T cell receptor beta chains from one sample in a study of blood T cells in healthy people across ages. In TCRdb, the 5' RACE reads were re-called with MiXCR into one record per CDR3 protein. Among over a million distinct CDR3 sequences listed, less than 45% were seen once. The source material was blood. These receptors came from a woman between 18 and 29 years old in good health. CDR3s include the opening cysteine and the closing phenylalanine or tryptophan. The D gene is left open where the match is weak. Size is omitted from some rows. Given values are once, few, many or a class for expanded clones.

V gene	clone size	J gene	D gene	CDR3 DNA	CDR3 protein
TRBV7-2	once	TRBJ1-5	-	TGTGCCAGCAGCTTAGCAGGGTCCCGCAATCAGCCCCAGCATTTT	CASSLAGSRNQPQHF
TRBV29-1	many	TRBJ2-5	-	TGCAGCGGGGGTGGGGGGAAAGAGACCCAGTACTTC	CSGGGGKETQYF
TRBV20-1	once	TRBJ2-1	TRBD2	TGCAGTGCTAGAGATCGGCGAGCGGGGGGCTACAATGAGCAGTTCTTC	CSARDRRAGGYNEQFF
TRBV20-1	-	TRBJ2-2	TRBD1	TGCAGCACCCGGGACAGGGGGCTTTCCGGGGAGCTGTTTTTT	CSTRDRGLSGELFF
TRBV6-5	few	TRBJ2-5	-	TGTGCCAGCAACCTAGGGTGGGGAACTAAGGAGGAGACCCAGTACTTC	CASNLGWGTKEETQYF
TRBV6-5	-	TRBJ2-7	-	TGTGCCAGCAGTCCACGCTCGGGGGCCTACGAGCAGTACTTC	CASSPRSGAYEQYF
TRBV7-8	-	TRBJ1-4	-	TGTGCCAGCAGCTTAAGTAAAGCGCGACCTCATGAAAAACTGTTTTTT	CASSLSKARPHEKLFF
TRBV20-1	-	TRBJ1-1	TRBD1	TGCAGTGCTGCCAGACAGGGCTCCCTAACTGGCACTGAAGCTTTCTTT	CSAARQGSLTGTEAFF
TRBV6-5	-	TRBJ2-5	TRBD1	TGTGCCAGCAGGAACCGACAGGGAAGGGAGACCCAGTACTTC	CASRNRQGRETQYF
TRBV7-2	few	TRBJ2-5	-	TGTGCCAGCAGAGTACGGGGGGCGCAGCAAGAGACCCAGTACTTC	CASRVRGAQQETQYF
TRBV20-1	few	TRBJ2-7	-	TGCAGTGCTGACCGGACCGATAACTACGAGCAGTACTTC	CSADRTDNYEQYF
TRBV9	-	TRBJ2-1	-	TGTGCCAGCAGCGCACCCGGACACGGCCGGAGTGAGCAGTTCTTC	CASSAPGHGRSEQFF
TRBV7-2	few	TRBJ2-7	-	TGTGCCAGCAAATTCGGGACGGCTGGCTACGAGCAGTACTTC	CASKFGTAGYEQYF
TRBV12-5	-	TRBJ2-6	-	TGTGCTAGTGGCCCCCGGGGCTCTGGGGCCAACGTCCTGACTTTC	CASGPRGSGANVLTF
TRBV11-2	-	TRBJ2-1	TRBD2	TGTGCCAGCGGCTTAGGCGCGGGGGGGTCATGCAATGAGCAGTTCTTC	CASGLGAGGSCNEQFF
TRBV2	few	TRBJ1-2	-	TGTGCCAGCAGTCCGACAGCGGGTGGCTACACCTTC	CASSPTAGGYTF
TRBV6-2/TRBV6-3	few	TRBJ2-3	TRBD1	TGTGCCAGCAGACTTCGACAGGGCGCAGATACGCAGTATTTT	CASRLRQGADTQYF
TRBV28	-	TRBJ2-5	-	TGTGCCAGCAGGCAAAGTGGGGGTGCTTTGGGGGAGACCCAGTACTTC	CASRQSGGALGETQYF
TRBV12-3/TRBV12-4	-	TRBJ2-7	TRBD2	TGTGCCAGCAGTTTAGGGGTGACTAGCGGGGTCTACGAGCAGTACTTC	CASSLGVTSGVYEQYF
TRBV7-2	-	TRBJ2-7	-	TGTGCCAGCAGCTTTCGCCCGTGGGGGGGCGCATCCTCCTACGAGCAGTACTTC	CASSFRPWGGASSYEQYF
TRBV9	-	TRBJ2-7	TRBD2	TGTGCCAGCAGCGCGGGACTAGGGCCCTACGAGCAGTACTTC	CASSAGLGPYEQYF
TRBV7-2	few	TRBJ2-1	-	TGTGCCAGCACCCCTTACCAGGAATACAATGAGCAGTTCTTC	CASTPYQEYNEQFF
TRBV6-6	-	TRBJ2-1	-	TGTGCCAGCACAGTAGAGGAGCAAGAGACCCAGTTCTTC	CASTVEEQETQFF
TRBV6-2/TRBV6-3	-	TRBJ2-6	-	TGTGCCAGCAGGGAAACCAGCTCTGGGGCCAACGTCCTGACTTTC	CASRETSSGANVLTF
TRBV4-3	-	TRBJ2-2	TRBD2	TGCGCCAGCAGCGGCGGGACTAGCGGGAAAAACACCGGGGAGCTGTTTTTT	CASSGGTSGKNTGELFF
TRBV29-1	few	TRBJ1-2	TRBD1	TGCAGCGTAGAGGGACAGGAGCTTTATGGCTACACCTTC	CSVEGQELYGYTF
TRBV7-2	once	TRBJ2-7	TRBD2	TGTGCCAGCAGCTTAGCGGGTAGCGGGGGGCCCTACGAGCAGTACTTC	CASSLAGSGGPYEQYF
TRBV11-3	-	TRBJ2-1	TRBD1	TGTGCCAGCAGCTCAAGACAGGGCGTCCACAATGAGCAGTTCTTC	CASSSRQGVHNEQFF